The 13 T cell receptor beta chains given below trace back to one sample, sequenced in a study of shared clonotypes between healthy human individuals. The repertoire was sequenced with immunoSEQ multiplex PCR; TCRdb's copy has only in-frame clones and lacks some. This sample has 1.5 million to 2.5 million clones, with approximately 95% found just once. CD45RO-negative, CCR7-positively selected cells formed the naive CD8 fraction, excluding terminally differentiated effector memory CD45RA+ cells. The specimen sequenced was naive CD8+ T cells sorted from blood. These receptors originate from a man between 18 and 29 years old in good health.

The rearrangement uses TRBV19 and TRBJ2-7; 7 bases are a match to TRBD1. Germline loops: CDR1 LNHDA, CDR2 SQIVND (reference sequence). The V segment lost 5 bases and the J segment 2 bases; nucleotides outside the gene matches: 6. This CDR3 has 14 amino acids. The CDR3 DNA reads TGTGCCAGTAGTGAAGGACAGGCCCCCTACGAGCAGTACTTC. Translating gives CASSEGQAPYEQYF.

The chain is built from TRBV27 and TRBJ2-2; 9 bases are a match to TRBD2. Germline CDR1 reads MNHEY; CDR2 reads SMNVEV (reference sequence). This CDR3 has 18 residues. With V trimmed by 2 bases and J by 5 bases, 12 bases remained unmatched. The CDR3 DNA follows: TGTGCCAGCAGTTTAGGGGGGCTAGCGGGGATCTGGACCGGGGAGCTGTTTTTT. Amino acids: CASSLGGLAGIWTGELFF.

The CDR3 reads CASSLEGLASYNEQFF. The CDR3 bases are TGTGCCAGCAGCTTAGAAGGACTAGCCTCCTACAATGAGCAGTTCTTC. The rearrangement uses TRBV13 and TRBJ2-1; 8 bases align to TRBD2. Germline values: CDR1 PRHDT, CDR2 FYEKMQ (reference sequence). J was trimmed by 0 bases and V by 1 base; bases with no gene match: 2. The length of the CDR3 is 16 residues.

The J gene is TRBJ2-2, the V gene TRBV29-1, with 7 bases matching TRBD1. CDR1 and CDR2 (germline): SQVTM, ANQGSEA. The CDR3 is 16 residues long. With V trimmed by 2 bases and J by 1 base, 7 bases remained unmatched. The CDR3 sequence: CSVELNRGENTGELFF. The CDR3 DNA reads as TGCAGCGTTGAACTTAACAGGGGAGAGAACACCGGGGAGCTGTTTTTT.

The rearrangement uses TRBV6-1 and TRBJ2-2; D unresolved. The germline gives CDR1 MNHNS, CDR2 SASEGT. The CDR3 covers 13 residues. Trimming left V 4 bases short and J 2 bases short, with 5 bases between. CDR3 residues: CASSGPNTGELFF. The DNA for the CDR3 is TGTGCCAGCAGTGGACCAAACACCGGGGAGCTGTTTTTT.

CDR3 protein: CASGGMSYDGYTF. In DNA form, the CDR3 reads TGTGCCAGCGGAGGTATGTCCTATGATGGCTACACCTTC. The rearrangement links TRBV6-1 to TRBJ1-2, with D unresolved. The length of the CDR3 is 13 residues. The germline V gene has CDR1 MNHNS and CDR2 SASEGT. V was pared by 8 bases and J by 6 bases, with 16 bases between.

In DNA form, the CDR3 reads TGTGCCAGCAGTTTAACGAGCGGGCCGCAGTATTTT. Translation gives CASSLTSGPQYF. The chain employs TRBV27 and TRBJ2-3; tentative D call: TRBD2 (6 bases). The V and J ends lost 2 bases and 10 bases respectively, with 10 bases between them. CDR1 and CDR2 from the germline V gene are MNHEY and SMNVEV (reference sequence). The CDR3 has 12 amino acids.

This chain uses TRBV4-1 with TRBJ2-7, with 10 bases identical to TRBD1. Germline V gives CDR1 MGHRA, CDR2 YSYEKL. The V and J ends lost 2 bases and 6 bases, in that order; junction bases with no gene match: 16. CDR3 length: 18 amino acids. The CDR3, as DNA: TGCGCCAGCAGCCAAACTAGGGGACAGGGGAGAGCCAGATCCGAGCAGTACTTC. It encodes CASSQTRGQGRARSEQYF.

The CDR3 DNA is TGTGCCAGCAGTTTGGGGGCTATCACTGAAGCTTTCTTT. This gives the protein CASSLGAITEAFF. The rearrangement joins TRBV28 to TRBJ1-1; weak D call: TRBD1 (6 bases). Trimming left V 3 bases short and J 4 bases short, with 9 bases between. Germline V gives CDR1 MDHEN, CDR2 SYDVKM. CDR3 size: 13 residues.

In the case of this clone: The identical CDR3 is also encoded by other nucleotide sequences in the sample. The chain employs TRBV19 and TRBJ2-6; unclear D gene. CDR1 is LNHDA, CDR2 SQIVND, per germline (reference sequence). The CDR3 loop spans 14 amino acids. Trimming shortened V by 3 bases and J by 0 bases, and 3 bases separated the two germline ends. CDR3 coding DNA: TGTGCCAGTAGTATCGGCTCTGGGGCCAACGTCCTGACTTTC. This sequence encodes CASSIGSGANVLTF.

J is TRBJ1-2 and V is TRBV19; D may be TRBD1 (6 bases). The ends were cut back, 5 bases at V and 4 bases at J, with 14 bases in the middle. The CDR3 length is 14 residues. Germline assignment: CDR1 LNHDA and CDR2 SQIVND (reference sequence). The CDR3 nucleotides are TGTGCCAGTAGTCATCCGACAGGCCGCTATGGCTACACCTTC. Encoded protein: CASSHPTGRYGYTF.

The chain joins TRBV5-4 to TRBJ2-1; 9 bases line up with TRBD1. V was pared by 2 bases and J by 1 base, with 4 bases of the junction left unmatched. Germline V gene sequence: CDR1 SGHNT, CDR2 YYREEE (reference sequence). The CDR3 totals 16 residues. CDR3 DNA: TGTGCCAGCAGCTTCCCGGGACAGGGTTCCTACAATGAGCAGTTCTTC. This codes for CASSFPGQGSYNEQFF.

J is TRBJ2-7 and V is TRBV9; D may be TRBD2 (6 bases). Germline V gene lookup returns CDR1 SGDLS and CDR2 YYNGEE. The CDR3 totals 15 residues. Trimming stripped 0 bases from V and 1 base from J, with 11 bases between. The CDR3 loop is CASSVDGSVSYEQYF. The CDR3 DNA is TGTGCCAGCAGCGTAGACGGGAGCGTTTCCTACGAGCAGTACTTC.